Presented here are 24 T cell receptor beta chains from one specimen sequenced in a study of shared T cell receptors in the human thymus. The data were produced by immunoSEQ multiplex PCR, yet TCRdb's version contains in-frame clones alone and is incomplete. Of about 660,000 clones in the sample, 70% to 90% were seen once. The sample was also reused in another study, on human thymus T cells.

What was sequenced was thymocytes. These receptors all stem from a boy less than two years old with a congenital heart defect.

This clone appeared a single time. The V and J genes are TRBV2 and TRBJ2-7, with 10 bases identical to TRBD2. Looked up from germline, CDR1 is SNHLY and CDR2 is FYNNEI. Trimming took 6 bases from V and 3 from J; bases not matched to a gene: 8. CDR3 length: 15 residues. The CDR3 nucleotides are TGTGCCAGCAGCCCCGGGGCTAGCGGGGGCTACGAGCAGTACTTC. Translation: CASSPGASGGYEQYF. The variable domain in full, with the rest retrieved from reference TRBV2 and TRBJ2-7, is EPEVTQTPSHQVTQMGQEVILRCVPISNHLYFYWYRQILGQKVEFLVSFYNNEISEKSEIFDDQFSVERPDGSNFTLKIRSTKLEDSAMYFCASSPGASGGYEQYFGPGTRLTVT.

CDR3 in amino acids: CASRRAPGGWKQYF. The CDR3 nucleotides are TGTGCCAGCAGGAGGGCCCCAGGAGGGTGGAAGCAGTACTTC. This sequence joins TRBV2 and TRBJ2-7, with a weak D call TRBD2 (6 bases). This CDR3 has 14 residues. The germline gives CDR1 SNHLY, CDR2 FYNNEI. The V and J ends lost 6 bases and 8 bases respectively, with 20 bases between them.

CDR3 in DNA: TGTGCCAGCAGCGCGAGGGGGACAGACTCTGGAAACACCATATATTTT. Protein: CASSARGTDSGNTIYF. This sequence joins TRBV9 and TRBJ1-3; 7 positions match TRBD1. The trim removed 3 bases at V and 0 bases at J, leaving 6 bases unmatched. Germline V gene data show CDR1 as SGDLS and CDR2 as YYNGEE. This CDR3 is built from 16 residues.

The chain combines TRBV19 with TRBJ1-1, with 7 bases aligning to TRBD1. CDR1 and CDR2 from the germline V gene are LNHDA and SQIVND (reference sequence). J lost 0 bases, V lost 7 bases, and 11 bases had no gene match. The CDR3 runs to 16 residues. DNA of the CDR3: TGTGCCAGTAAACGGAGAGGGGGCACCATGAACACTGAAGCTTTCTTT. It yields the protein CASKRRGGTMNTEAFF.

CDR3 coding DNA: TGTGCCAGCAGCTCCTTTGGGAGGGCAAGCTCCTACGAGCAGTACTTC. Amino acids: CASSSFGRASSYEQYF. V is TRBV7-2 and J is TRBJ2-7; TRBD2 matches 7 bases. Germline-derived CDR1 and CDR2 are SGHTA and FQGNSA. The trim removed 4 bases at V and 0 bases at J, leaving 9 bases unmatched. CDR3 length: 16 residues.

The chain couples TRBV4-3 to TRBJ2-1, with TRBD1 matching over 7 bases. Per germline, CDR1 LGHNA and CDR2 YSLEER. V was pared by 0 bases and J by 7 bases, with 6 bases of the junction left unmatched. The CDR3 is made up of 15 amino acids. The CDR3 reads CASSQERDSENEQFF. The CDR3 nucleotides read TGCGCCAGCAGCCAAGAACGGGACAGTGAGAATGAGCAGTTCTTC.

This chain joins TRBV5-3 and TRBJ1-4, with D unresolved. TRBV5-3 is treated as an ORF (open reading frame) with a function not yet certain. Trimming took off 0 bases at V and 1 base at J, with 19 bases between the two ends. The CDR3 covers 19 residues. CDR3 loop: CARSLVGSLPPQTNEKLFF. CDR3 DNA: TGTGCCAGAAGCTTGGTGGGTAGCCTTCCCCCGCAAACTAATGAAAAACTGTTTTTT.

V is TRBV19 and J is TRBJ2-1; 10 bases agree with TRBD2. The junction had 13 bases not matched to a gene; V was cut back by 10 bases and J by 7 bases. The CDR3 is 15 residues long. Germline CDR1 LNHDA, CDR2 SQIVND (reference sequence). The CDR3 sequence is CATKSKREGKNEQFF. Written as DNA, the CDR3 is TGTGCCACCAAGAGTAAGCGGGAGGGAAAAAATGAGCAGTTCTTC.

CDR3 coding DNA: TGTGCCAGTACCCCCTGGACTGGGGGCGAGAAATCATACAATGAGCAGTTCTTC. Translation: CASTPWTGGEKSYNEQFF. The rearrangement joins TRBV19 to TRBJ2-1; TRBD1 might be the D (6 bases). Trimming pared 7 bases from V and 4 bases from J, leaving 26 bases between. CDR1 and CDR2 (germline): LNHDA, SQIVND (reference sequence). This CDR3 contains 18 residues.

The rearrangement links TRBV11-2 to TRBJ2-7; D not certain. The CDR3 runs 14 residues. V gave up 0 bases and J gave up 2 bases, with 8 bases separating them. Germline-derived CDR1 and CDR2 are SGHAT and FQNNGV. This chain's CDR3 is CASSLENNTYEQYF. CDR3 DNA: TGTGCCAGCAGCTTAGAAAACAACACCTACGAGCAGTACTTC.

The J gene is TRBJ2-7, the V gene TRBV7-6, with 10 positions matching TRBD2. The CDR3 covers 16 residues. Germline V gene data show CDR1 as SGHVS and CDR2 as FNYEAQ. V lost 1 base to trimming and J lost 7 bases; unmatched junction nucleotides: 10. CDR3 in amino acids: CASSLEQREGLEEQYF. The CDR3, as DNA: TGTGCCAGCAGCTTAGAGCAGCGGGAGGGCCTAGAGGAGCAGTACTTC. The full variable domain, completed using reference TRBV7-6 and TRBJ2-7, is GAGVSQSPRYKVTKRGQDVALRCDPISGHVSLYWYRQALGQGPEFLTYFNYEAQQDKSGLPNDRFSAERPEGSISTLTIQRTEQRDSAMYRCASSLEQREGLEEQYFGPGTRLTVT.

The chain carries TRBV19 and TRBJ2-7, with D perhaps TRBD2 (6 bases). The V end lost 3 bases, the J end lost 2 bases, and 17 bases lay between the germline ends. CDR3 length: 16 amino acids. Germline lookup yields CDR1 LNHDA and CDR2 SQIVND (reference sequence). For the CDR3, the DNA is TGTGCCAGTAGTATCGGGCGCGCGGGGAGGACCTACGAGCAGTACTTC. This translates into CASSIGRAGRTYEQYF.

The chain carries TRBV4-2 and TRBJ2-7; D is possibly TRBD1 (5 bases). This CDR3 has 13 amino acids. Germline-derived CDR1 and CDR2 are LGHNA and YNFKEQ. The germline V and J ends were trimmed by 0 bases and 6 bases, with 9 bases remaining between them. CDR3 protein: CASSQDGAGEQYF. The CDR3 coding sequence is TGTGCCAGCAGCCAAGATGGGGCAGGCGAGCAGTACTTC.

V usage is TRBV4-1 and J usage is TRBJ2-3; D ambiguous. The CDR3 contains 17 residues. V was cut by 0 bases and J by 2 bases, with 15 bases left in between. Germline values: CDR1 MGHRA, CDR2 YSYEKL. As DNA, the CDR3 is TGCGCCAGCAGCCAAGATCTGCTAGGCACCCCCACAGATACGCAGTATTTT. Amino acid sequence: CASSQDLLGTPTDTQYF.

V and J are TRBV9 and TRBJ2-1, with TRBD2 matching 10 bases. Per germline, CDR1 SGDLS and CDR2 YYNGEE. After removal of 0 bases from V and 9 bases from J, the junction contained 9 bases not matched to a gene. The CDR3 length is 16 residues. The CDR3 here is CASSVAHSGRESEQFF. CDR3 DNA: TGTGCCAGCAGCGTAGCTCACAGCGGGAGGGAGAGTGAGCAGTTCTTC.

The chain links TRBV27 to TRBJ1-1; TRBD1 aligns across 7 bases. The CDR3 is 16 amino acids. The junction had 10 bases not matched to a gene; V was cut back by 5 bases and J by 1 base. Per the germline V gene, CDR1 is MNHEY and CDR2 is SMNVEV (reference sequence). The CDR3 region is CASSLTTGQENTEAFF. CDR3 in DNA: TGTGCCAGCAGTCTGACTACCGGACAGGAGAACACTGAAGCTTTCTTT.

The CDR3 DNA reads as TGTGCCAGCAGCCCTAGACGGAAAACGGGAAACACCATATATTTT. This encodes CASSPRRKTGNTIYF. This chain joins TRBV13 and TRBJ1-3; D is undetermined. Trimming cost V 5 bases and J 4 bases, with 15 bases left between them. Per the germline V gene, CDR1 is PRHDT and CDR2 is FYEKMQ (reference sequence). The CDR3 loop spans 15 amino acids.

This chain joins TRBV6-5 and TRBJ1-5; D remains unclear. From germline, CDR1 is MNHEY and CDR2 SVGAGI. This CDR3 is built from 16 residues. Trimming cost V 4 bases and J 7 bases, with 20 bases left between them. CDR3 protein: CASSSLGKRQGQPQHF. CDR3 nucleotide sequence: TGTGCCAGCAGTTCCCTAGGCAAGCGGCAAGGACAGCCCCAGCATTTT.

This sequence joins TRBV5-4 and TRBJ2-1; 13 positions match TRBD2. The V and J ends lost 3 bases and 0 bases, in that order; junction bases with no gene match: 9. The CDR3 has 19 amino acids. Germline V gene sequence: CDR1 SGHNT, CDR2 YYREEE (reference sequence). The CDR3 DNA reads TGTGCCAGCAGCTGCTATGGGACTAGCGGGGATAGCTCCTACAATGAGCAGTTCTTC. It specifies CASSCYGTSGDSSYNEQFF.

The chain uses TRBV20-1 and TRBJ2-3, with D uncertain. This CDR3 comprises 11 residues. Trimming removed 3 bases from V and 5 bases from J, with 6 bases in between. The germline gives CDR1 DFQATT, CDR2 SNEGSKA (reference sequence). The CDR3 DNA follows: TGCAGTGCTAGTAACAGAGATACGCAGTATTTT. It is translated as CSASNRDTQYF.

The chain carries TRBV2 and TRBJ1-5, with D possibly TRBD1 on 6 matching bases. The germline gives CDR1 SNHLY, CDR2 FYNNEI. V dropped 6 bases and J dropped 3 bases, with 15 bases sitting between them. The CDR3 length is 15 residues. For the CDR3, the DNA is TGTGCCAGCAGGCACCGACAGGAAAACAATCAGCCCCAGCATTTT. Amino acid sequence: CASRHRQENNQPQHF.

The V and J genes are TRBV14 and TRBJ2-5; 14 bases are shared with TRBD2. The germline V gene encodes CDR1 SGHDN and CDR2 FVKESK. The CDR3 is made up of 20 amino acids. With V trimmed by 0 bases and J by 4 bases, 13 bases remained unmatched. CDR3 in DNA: TGTGCCAGCAGCCAAGAGACCACCGGGACTAGCGGGAGAGTAGTAGAGACCCAGTACTTC. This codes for CASSQETTGTSGRVVETQYF.

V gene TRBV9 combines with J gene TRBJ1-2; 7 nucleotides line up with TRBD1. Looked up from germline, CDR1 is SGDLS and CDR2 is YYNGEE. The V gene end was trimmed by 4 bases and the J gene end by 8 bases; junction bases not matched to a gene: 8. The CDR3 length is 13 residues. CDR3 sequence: CASSPGQFGGYTF. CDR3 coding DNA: TGTGCCAGCAGCCCGGGACAGTTTGGCGGCTACACCTTC.

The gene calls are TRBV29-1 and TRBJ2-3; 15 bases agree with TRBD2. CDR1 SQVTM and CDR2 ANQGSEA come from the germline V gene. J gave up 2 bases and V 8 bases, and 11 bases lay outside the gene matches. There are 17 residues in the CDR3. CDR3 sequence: CSPPDWTSGRDTDTQYF. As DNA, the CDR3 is TGCAGCCCCCCTGATTGGACTAGCGGGAGGGACACAGATACGCAGTATTTT.